This entry lists 5 T cell receptor beta chains sequenced from one sample in a study of blood T cell repertoires in COVID-19. Using immunoSEQ multiplex PCR, the repertoire was profiled, and TCRdb retains in-frame clones only, with some absent. The sample consists of more than 110,000 clones, roughly 85% of them appearing once. The sequenced sample was peripheral blood. These receptors all come from a man in his 60s with acute or convalescent COVID-19.

V and J are TRBV5-1 and TRBJ1-2, with TRBD1 as a possible D gene (5 bases). The CDR3 is 12 amino acids. Germline lookup yields CDR1 SGHRS and CDR2 YFSETQ. Trimming removed 5 bases at V and 5 bases at J, with 10 bases between. The CDR3 nucleotides read TGCGCCAGCAGAGGGGCAGGGTATGGCTACACCTTC. Amino acids: CASRGAGYGYTF. Full variable domain (rest looked up from reference TRBV5-1 and TRBJ1-2): KAGVTQTPRYLIKTRGQQVTLSCSPISGHRSVSWYQQTPGQGLQFLFEYFSETQRNKGNFPGRFSGRQFSNSRSEMNVSTLELGDSALYLCASRGAGYGYTFGSGTRLTVV.

The V and J genes are TRBV3-1 (or the pseudogene TRBV3-2) and TRBJ1-6; D gene uncertain. The CDR3 has 14 amino acids. V lost 8 bases and J 8 bases, leaving 16 bases between the germline ends. CDR1 is LGHDT and CDR2 is YNNKEL in the germline V gene (reference sequence). For the CDR3, the DNA is TGTGCCAGCCAGCAGCCTCGCGGCCATTCACCCCTCCACTTT. Translation: CASQQPRGHSPLHF.

The rearrangement joins TRBV7-2 to TRBJ2-7; tentatively, D is TRBD2 (6 bases). The ends were cut back, 1 base at V and 4 bases at J, with 14 bases in the middle. CDR1 is SGHTA, CDR2 FQGNSA, per germline. The CDR3 is 15 residues long. The CDR3: CASSLGSVGGYEQYF. CDR3 coding DNA: TGTGCCAGCAGCTTAGGTTCGGTGGGAGGATACGAGCAGTACTTC. Combining the CDR3 with reference TRBV7-2 and TRBJ2-7 gives the whole variable domain GAGVSQSPSNKVTEKGKDVELRCDPISGHTALYWYRQSLGQGLEFLIYFQGNSAPDKSGLPSDRFSAERTGGSVSTLTIQRTQQEDSAVYLCASSLGSVGGYEQYFGPGTRLTVT.

The chain employs TRBV12-5 and TRBJ2-4; TRBD1 matches 8 bases. The J segment lost 1 base and the V segment lost 8 bases, leaving 7 bases of the junction unmatched. Germline V gene sequence: CDR1 LGHNT, CDR2 FRNRAP. There are 15 residues in the CDR3. The CDR3 spells CASHQGARAKNIQYF. The CDR3 DNA sequence: TGTGCTAGTCACCAGGGGGCGCGGGCCAAAAACATTCAGTACTTC.

This chain connects TRBV5-1 to TRBJ1-1, with 7 bases fitting TRBD1. The V and J ends lost 5 bases and 1 base, in that order; junction bases with no gene match: 5. The CDR3 contains 14 residues. Germline V CDR1 and CDR2: SGHRS, YFSETQ. The chain's CDR3 is CASRGGQENTEAFF. DNA of the CDR3: TGCGCCAGCAGAGGAGGACAGGAGAACACTGAAGCTTTCTTT.